A selection of T cell receptor beta chains follows, all from one sample in a study of blood T cell repertoires in COVID-19. Assay: immunoSEQ multiplex PCR; the TCRdb copy retains only in-frame clones and omits some. This sample has tens of thousands of clones; around 90% occur once, and the top ten carry around 30%. Material for sequencing was peripheral blood. All receptors derive from a woman aged 80 or older with acute or convalescent COVID-19. Both conserved end residues are part of each CDR3. Each record gives: clone size, V gene, D gene, J gene, CDR3 DNA, CDR3 protein. The D gene is left open where the match is weak. The size field is filled for only some rows; it gives once, few, many or a size class.

>.|TRBV5-1|TRBD2|TRBJ2-7
TGCGCCAGCAGCTTGGAACGCGGGGGGGCCGAGCAGTACTTC
CASSLERGGAEQYF
>.|TRBV5-1|TRBD2|TRBJ2-2
TGCGCCAGCAGCGAGGGGCCGGGACTAGGGGATACCGGGGAGCTGTTTTTT
CASSEGPGLGDTGELFF
>.|TRBV2|TRBD2|TRBJ2-5
TGTGCCAGCACCGTTATTAGCGGGGGGATAGAGACCCAGTACTTC
CASTVISGGIETQYF
>.|TRBV4-1|.|TRBJ2-7
TGCGCCAGCAGCCAAGATATCCGGGTTTCCCACGTGGTGAGGTACTACGAGCAGTACTTC
CASSQDIRVSHVVRYYEQYF
>.|TRBV5-1|TRBD1|TRBJ1-4
TGCGCCAGCAGCCGGTCCGGGACAGGCAATGAAAAACTGTTTTTT
CASSRSGTGNEKLFF
>.|TRBV19|TRBD1|TRBJ2-3
TGTGCCAGTAGGACGCGCGGGGACAGGGTCACAGATACGCAGTATTTT
CASRTRGDRVTDTQYF
>.|TRBV5-6|TRBD1|TRBJ2-3
TGTGCCAGCAGCTTGGGCCCGACAGGGGGCTCAGATACGCAGTATTTT
CASSLGPTGGSDTQYF
>.|TRBV6-1|TRBD1|TRBJ1-5
TGTGCCAGCAGTGAAGCGGGACAGAATCAGCCCCAGCATTTT
CASSEAGQNQPQHF
>.|TRBV5-4|.|TRBJ1-2
TGTGCCAGCAGCTTGGGCGTTGTAAACTATGGCTACACCTTC
CASSLGVVNYGYTF
>.|TRBV14|.|TRBJ2-5
TGTGCCAGCAGCCAGCCCTGGCGCGGACAAGAGACCCAGTACTTC
CASSQPWRGQETQYF
>.|TRBV6-5|.|TRBJ1-5
TGTGCCAGCAGTTCTTTAGGGAGGAATCAGCCCCAGCATTTT
CASSSLGRNQPQHF
>.|TRBV10-3|.|TRBJ1-2
TGTGCCATCAGTGAGTACCCCGAGGCGGATGGCTACACCTTC
CAISEYPEADGYTF
>.|TRBV7-2|.|TRBJ1-1
TGTGCCAGCAGCCCCCGCGGAGGAGTGAACACTGAAGCTTTCTTT
CASSPRGGVNTEAFF
>.|TRBV5-1|.|TRBJ1-2
TGCGCCAGCATCATCGAGCCAGGGGAAGATGGCTACACCTTC
CASIIEPGEDGYTF
>.|TRBV6-1|.|TRBJ2-7
TGTGCCAGCAGTGAAGTAGGAGGGTACGAGCAGTACTTC
CASSEVGGYEQYF
>.|TRBV29-1|.|TRBJ1-6
TGCAGCGTGGGCCAAGGGGGTAATTCACCCCTCCACTTT
CSVGQGGNSPLHF
>.|TRBV7-9|.|TRBJ1-2
TGTGCCAGCAGCCCCGGTGACTATGGCTACACCTTC
CASSPGDYGYTF
>once|TRBV6-5|.|TRBJ2-5
TGTGCCAGCAGTTACTCGACTACAGGGAGTAAAGAGACCCAGTACTTC
CASSYSTTGSKETQYF
>.|TRBV6-1|.|TRBJ2-2
TGTGCCAGCACCCTAGTTGGGGGGGAGCTGTTTTTT
CASTLVGGELFF
>.|TRBV27|.|TRBJ1-6
TGTGCCAGCAGTTCCCAACAGGGCTCACCCCTCCACTTT
CASSSQQGSPLHF
>.|TRBV2|.|TRBJ1-5
TGTGCCAGCAGTACAGGGAGCGCGAGCAATCAGCCCCAGCATTTT
CASSTGSASNQPQHF
>.|TRBV5-6|TRBD2|TRBJ2-5
TGTGCCAGCAGCCCGGGACTACAAGAGACCCAGTACTTC
CASSPGLQETQYF
>.|TRBV18|.|TRBJ1-2
TGTGCCAGCTCACCAGTAGGGGTCTCTAACTATGGCTACACCTTC
CASSPVGVSNYGYTF
>once|TRBV5-1|.|TRBJ1-2
TGCGCCAGCAGCGCTGCCGCGGGCTATGGCTACACCTTC
CASSAAAGYGYTF
>few|TRBV5-1|TRBD2|TRBJ2-1
TGCGCCAGCAGCTTGACGGCGGGGGGGCCCTACAATGAGCAGTTCTTC
CASSLTAGGPYNEQFF
>.|TRBV7-9|TRBD2|TRBJ2-7
TGTGCCAGCGCCGGGCGGGGGGACCCCTACGAGCAGTACTTC
CASAGRGDPYEQYF
>.|TRBV19|TRBD1|TRBJ2-2
TGTGCCAGTAGTATTGGGACAGGGAGAACCGGGGAGCTGTTTTTT
CASSIGTGRTGELFF
>.|TRBV5-4|.|TRBJ1-5
TGTGCCAGCAGCTTGGGTGAGGATCAGCCCCAGCATTTT
CASSLGEDQPQHF
>.|TRBV18|TRBD2|TRBJ2-1
TGTGCCAGCTCACCACTGGTCGGGGGGGGCGATGAGCAGTTCTTC
CASSPLVGGGDEQFF
>.|TRBV3-1/TRBV3-2|.|TRBJ1-2
TGTGCCAGCAGCCAAGGAAGGGGTGGCTATGGCTACACCTTC
CASSQGRGGYGYTF
>.|TRBV28|.|TRBJ2-1
TGTGCCAGTTGCGAGCGGATAACCTACAATGAGCAGTTCTTC
CASCERITYNEQFF
>.|TRBV12-5|.|TRBJ1-1
TGTGCTAGTGGTTTGGGTAATGAAGCTTTCTTT
CASGLGNEAFF
>.|TRBV5-1|TRBD2|TRBJ2-5
TGCGCCAGCAGCTTGGGGCCAGCGGGGGGACAAGAGACCCAGTACTTC
CASSLGPAGGQETQYF
>.|TRBV18|TRBD1|TRBJ2-2
TGTGCCAGCCGGGACAGCTCCACCGGGGAGCTGTTTTTT
CASRDSSTGELFF
>.|TRBV2|.|TRBJ2-5
TGTGCCAGCAGGCCCGACTGGGTCGGGTACCAAGAGACCCAGTACTTC
CASRPDWVGYQETQYF
>.|TRBV4-1|.|TRBJ2-2
TGCGCCAGCAGCCAAGAAGTGGCATATATAACCGGGGAGCTGTTTTTT
CASSQEVAYITGELFF
>.|TRBV5-1|TRBD2|TRBJ2-2
TGCGCCAGCAGCTTAAATAGCGGGGGGGCCTTCGGGGAGCTGTTTTTT
CASSLNSGGAFGELFF
>.|TRBV2|TRBD2|TRBJ2-3
TGTGCCAGCAATGCGCTAGCGGGGGCCACAGATACGCAGTATTTT
CASNALAGATDTQYF
>.|TRBV7-2|.|TRBJ2-1
TGTGCCAGCAGCCAACTCAAAGAGCAGTTCTTC
CASSQLKEQFF
>.|TRBV5-1|.|TRBJ1-1
TGCGCCAGCAGCTTGGCCTCGCGTGAGGGGAGGGCTTTCTTT
CASSLASREGRAFF
>.|TRBV7-9|.|TRBJ1-1
TGTGCCAGCAGCTCAGGACAGAAACAATACCCGGCTTTCTTT
CASSSGQKQYPAFF
>.|TRBV5-1|TRBD2|TRBJ2-2
TGCGCCAGCAGCTTAACCCCCCCCGCGGGAGGGACCGGGGAGCTGTTTTTT
CASSLTPPAGGTGELFF
>.|TRBV28|.|TRBJ2-3
TGTGCCAGCAGTTTACCACTTGCCAGCACAGATACGCAGTATTTT
CASSLPLASTDTQYF
>.|TRBV19|TRBD1|TRBJ2-1
TGTGCCAGTAGTATAGGGACAGGGTCCAACTACAATGAGCAGTTCTTC
CASSIGTGSNYNEQFF
>.|TRBV6-5|.|TRBJ1-1
TGTGCCAGCAGTTACTCCAGGGGGAACACTGAAGCTTTCTTT
CASSYSRGNTEAFF
>.|TRBV4-2|.|TRBJ1-1
TGTGCCAGCAGCCAAGCGGACACAGGAGGGAACCGGGTTGATTTT
CASSQADTGGNRVDF
>.|TRBV10-3|TRBD1|TRBJ2-7
TGTGCCGCAGCTGCCGGGACAGGGGGGCCCCGGCAGTACTTC
CAAAAGTGGPRQYF
>.|TRBV30|TRBD2|TRBJ2-5
TGTGCCTGGAGTGCCGGGACTAGCGGCTACTTC
CAWSAGTSGYF